The 27 T cell receptor beta chains below come from one sample, sequenced in a study of shared clonotypes between healthy human individuals. Assay used: immunoSEQ multiplex PCR; TCRdb lists only in-frame clones, some missing. The sample gives some 1,100,000 clones, approximately 80% of which show up once; 0.4% to 0.55% is in the top ten. Sequencing was done on a sample of memory CD4+ T cells from PBMCs. The subset is: CD45RA-negative fraction. Receptors originate from a young man in good health. Some clones in this sample may be carry-over from other donors' samples.

V usage is TRBV7-9 and J usage is TRBJ1-5; a possible D gene is TRBD1 (6 bases). V lost 3 bases to trimming and J lost 7 bases, with 10 bases between them. Germline values: CDR1 SEHNR, CDR2 FQNEAQ (reference sequence). The CDR3 runs 13 residues. The CDR3 spells CASSFTGYQPQHF. Written as DNA, the CDR3 is TGTGCCAGCAGCTTCACAGGGTACCAGCCCCAGCATTTT. Together with reference TRBV7-9 and TRBJ1-5, the CDR3 gives the full variable domain: DTGVSQNPRHKITKRGQNVTFRCDPISEHNRLYWYRQTLGQGPEFLTYFQNEAQLEKSRLLSDRFSAERPKGSFSTLEIQRTEQGDSAMYLCASSFTGYQPQHFGDGTRLSIL.

This clone is a singleton in its sample. The chain recombines TRBV6-1 with TRBJ2-5; D gene uncertain. Germline V gene data show CDR1 as MNHNS and CDR2 as SASEGT. This CDR3 has 13 residues. V lost 2 bases to trimming and J lost 5 bases, with 9 bases between them. The CDR3 region is CASSEKMMETQYF. The CDR3 region has the DNA TGTGCCAGCAGTGAAAAGATGATGGAGACCCAGTACTTC.

V is TRBV4-3 and J is TRBJ1-1; D is ambiguous. V lost 3 bases and J lost 4, with 18 bases in between. This CDR3 is built from 16 residues. From germline, CDR1 is LGHNA and CDR2 YSLEER. CDR3 sequence: CASSQRAGEKGTEAFF. In DNA, the CDR3 is TGCGCCAGCAGCCAGCGAGCCGGGGAAAAGGGCACTGAAGCTTTCTTT.

The CDR3 coding sequence is TGTGCCAGCTCACCAAGTGCGGGAGCAAACACTGAAGCTTTCTTT. Its protein is CASSPSAGANTEAFF. The rearrangement links TRBV18 to TRBJ1-1; no clear D gene. The germline gives CDR1 KGHSH, CDR2 LQKENI. Deletions cut 2 bases from V and 2 bases from J, with 12 bases between. This CDR3 has 15 amino acids.

The chain employs TRBV6-5 and TRBJ1-1; D ambiguous. This CDR3 has 13 residues. Between the trimmed V and J ends, which lost 2 bases and 5 bases, there was a span of 9 bases. The germline V gene has CDR1 MNHEY and CDR2 SVGAGI. The CDR3 nucleotides are TGTGCCAGCAGTTACGGTAGGGAGACTGAAGCTTTCTTT. Protein: CASSYGRETEAFF.

Comments on this clone: The identical CDR3 is also encoded by other nucleotide sequences in the sample. This chain uses TRBV1 with TRBJ2-1; TRBD2 is the table's D call and was not checked against the DNA. TRBV1 has pseudogene status. CDR3 length: 16 residues. The CDR3 sequence: CTSSQEAGVRNNEQFF. Here the CDR3 DNA reads TGCACCAGCAGCCAAGAGGCGGGGGTACGGAACAATGAGCAGTTCTTC.

CDR3: CASSVGDNTPYQETQYF. As DNA, the CDR3 is TGTGCCAGCAGCGTAGGGGATAACACGCCATACCAAGAGACCCAGTACTTC. This chain links TRBV9 with TRBJ2-5; D is unclear. CDR1 and CDR2 (germline): SGDLS, YYNGEE. Trimming pared 0 bases from V and 0 bases from J, leaving 15 bases between. This CDR3 spans 17 amino acids.

The gene calls are TRBV6-6 and TRBJ1-5; D remains unclear. The CDR3 runs to 13 residues. The germline CDR1 and CDR2 sequences are MNHNY and SVGAGI (reference sequence). Trimming cost V 4 bases and J 7 bases, with 11 bases left between them. The DNA for the CDR3 is TGTGCCAGCAGTTCAATTGACACCCAGCCCCAGCATTTT. Amino acid sequence: CASSSIDTQPQHF.

This clone was recorded only once. The V gene is TRBV6-5, the J gene TRBJ1-1, with D tentatively TRBD1 (5 bases). Germline loops: CDR1 MNHEY, CDR2 SVGAGI. This CDR3 has 15 amino acids. V was trimmed by 9 bases and J by 1 base, leaving 18 bases between them. CDR3 sequence (DNA): TGTGCCAGTCGGGGCGGCCCTGGGCGGAACACTGAAGCTTTCTTT. Residues: CASRGGPGRNTEAFF.

The rearrangement joins TRBV28 to TRBJ1-3; 7 bases align to TRBD1. Germline trimming cut 5 bases from V and 4 bases from J; bases unmatched to any gene: 8. The V gene's germline CDR1 is MDHEN and CDR2 SYDVKM. The CDR3 is 15 amino acids. The CDR3 DNA follows: TGTGCCAGCAGTACCCCGGGACAGCTAGGAAACACCATATATTTT. Translation: CASSTPGQLGNTIYF.

V gene TRBV18 combines with J gene TRBJ1-2; D is ambiguous. CDR1 is KGHSH, CDR2 LQKENI, per germline. The CDR3 consists of 13 residues. Trimming took off 5 bases at V and 2 bases at J, with 9 bases between the two ends. DNA of the CDR3: TGTGCCAGCTCAACCGGGGAAAACTATGGCTACACCTTC. Translating it yields CASSTGENYGYTF.

The rearrangement links TRBV28 to TRBJ1-1; 8 bases align to TRBD1. V lost 6 bases to trimming and J lost 5 bases; unmatched junction nucleotides: 11. This CDR3 is 15 amino acids long. CDR1 is MDHEN, CDR2 SYDVKM, per germline. CDR3 nucleotides: TGTGCCAGCAGCTCCAATCCGACAGGGGTAACTGAAGCTTTCTTT. It encodes CASSSNPTGVTEAFF.

The J gene is TRBJ1-2, the V gene TRBV18, with TRBD1 as a possible D gene (6 bases). V was cut by 2 bases and J by 8 bases, with 21 bases left in between. Looked up from germline, CDR1 is KGHSH and CDR2 is LQKENI. This CDR3 spans 16 amino acids. CDR3 sequence: CASSPIFRSEGGGYTF. For the CDR3, the DNA is TGTGCCAGCTCACCAATATTCAGGTCGGAGGGGGGCGGCTACACCTTC.

With regard to this clone: An end of the junction differs from the germline gene, which may be a read error. This sequence joins TRBV18 and TRBJ2-7; TRBD2 agrees at 8 bases. CDR3 length equals 15 residues. The germline CDR1 and CDR2 sequences are KGHSH and LQKENI. DNA for the CDR3: TGTGCCAGCTCACCCACCGGGGGTTCCAGCGGGAGAAATCACTTC. It specifies CASSPTGGSSGRNHF.

The CDR3 coding sequence is TGTGCCAGCAGCTTAAGAAGGTGGGACAATGAGCAGTTCTTC. This gives the protein CASSLRRWDNEQFF. J is TRBJ2-1 and V is TRBV7-3; D call uncertain. The V gene's germline CDR1 is SGHTA and CDR2 FQGTGA. This CDR3 has 14 amino acids. The V end was cut by 1 base, the J end by 5 bases, with 9 bases between.

This clone was picked up one time. The chain couples TRBV5-1 to TRBJ1-1; D gene ambiguous. The CDR3 has 15 residues. Trimming took off 0 bases at V and 3 bases at J, with 12 bases between the two ends. The germline V gene encodes CDR1 SGHRS and CDR2 YFSETQ. CDR3 loop: CASSLVVSMDTEAFF. CDR3 bases: TGCGCCAGCAGCTTGGTCGTCAGCATGGACACTGAAGCTTTCTTT. The variable domain in full, with the rest retrieved from reference TRBV5-1 and TRBJ1-1, is KAGVTQTPRYLIKTRGQQVTLSCSPISGHRSVSWYQQTPGQGLQFLFEYFSETQRNKGNFPGRFSGRQFSNSRSEMNVSTLELGDSALYLCASSLVVSMDTEAFFGQGTRLTVV.

This clone was recorded only once. V and J are TRBV15 and TRBJ1-4, with TRBD1 matching over 10 bases. The V gene end was trimmed by 8 bases and the J gene end by 6 bases; junction bases not matched to a gene: 9. The CDR3 is 15 residues long. Looked up from germline, CDR1 is LNHNV and CDR2 is YYDKDF (reference sequence). CDR3 in amino acids: CATSTLGTGDEKLFF. CDR3 nucleotides: TGTGCCACCTCAACTTTGGGGACAGGGGATGAAAAACTGTTTTTT.

The chain couples TRBV2 to TRBJ1-4; 7 nucleotides align to TRBD1. From germline, CDR1 is SNHLY and CDR2 FYNNEI. The V gene end was trimmed by 8 bases and the J gene end by 4 bases; junction bases not matched to a gene: 7. The CDR3 sequence is 14 residues long. The CDR3 protein is CASLRDSNNEKLFF. As DNA, the CDR3 is TGTGCCAGCTTACGGGACAGCAATAATGAAAAACTGTTTTTT.

V is TRBV7-3 and J is TRBJ1-1; the D is unclear. V lost 5 bases and J lost 1, with 8 bases in between. CDR1 is SGHTA, CDR2 FQGTGA, per germline. The CDR3 spans 13 residues. The CDR3 sequence: CASSPTWNTEAFF. The CDR3 nucleotides read TGTGCCAGCAGCCCAACATGGAACACTGAAGCTTTCTTT. The full variable domain, in which reference TRBV7-3 and TRBJ1-1 provide the parts outside the CDR3, is GAGVSQTPSNKVTEKGKYVELRCDPISGHTALYWYRQSLGQGPEFLIYFQGTGAADDSGLPNDRFFAVRPEGSVSTLKIQRTERGDSAVYLCASSPTWNTEAFFGQGTRLTVV.

This chain links TRBV28 with TRBJ1-1; D remains unclear. This CDR3 spans 13 amino acids. Deletions cut 3 bases from V and 1 base from J, with 6 bases between. The V gene's germline CDR1 is MDHEN and CDR2 SYDVKM. The CDR3 region is CASSLITNTEAFF. For the CDR3, the DNA is TGTGCCAGCAGTTTGATCACGAACACTGAAGCTTTCTTT.

The V call is TRBV11-2, the J call TRBJ1-2; no clear D. This CDR3 is built from 15 residues. V was cut by 1 base and J by 4 bases, with 13 bases left in between. Germline V gene data show CDR1 as SGHAT and CDR2 as FQNNGV. CDR3 bases: TGTGCCAGCAGCTTAGGAAGGGTCGAGCTCTATGGCTACACCTTC. It translates to CASSLGRVELYGYTF. Full variable domain (remainder filled in from reference TRBV11-2 and TRBJ1-2): EAGVAQSPRYKIIEKRQSVAFWCNPISGHATLYWYQQILGQGPKLLIQFQNNGVVDDSQLPKDRFSAERLKGVDSTLKIQPAKLEDSAVYLCASSLGRVELYGYTFGSGTRLTVV.

The chain combines TRBV7-6 with TRBJ2-2; 10 bases align to TRBD2. V shed 8 bases, J shed 7 bases, and the junction held 19 bases outside the gene matches. CDR1 and CDR2 from the germline V gene are SGHVS and FNYEAQ. The CDR3 contains 18 residues. CDR3 sequence reads: CASGHLLAGSLGGGELFF. The CDR3 DNA follows: TGTGCCAGCGGACACTTACTAGCGGGATCCCTCGGGGGCGGGGAGCTGTTTTTT.

CDR3: CASSLGGTAAYEQYF. The CDR3 DNA reads TGCGCCAGCAGCTTGGGGGGGACGGCGGCCTACGAGCAGTACTTC. The V call is TRBV5-1, the J call TRBJ2-7; D tentatively fits TRBD1 or TRBD2 (5 bases each). V lost 0 bases and J 2 bases, leaving 12 bases between the germline ends. The CDR3 is made up of 15 amino acids. The germline gives CDR1 SGHRS, CDR2 YFSETQ.

J is TRBJ2-7 and V is TRBV28; a possible D gene is TRBD1 (5 bases). Per the germline V gene, CDR1 is MDHEN and CDR2 is SYDVKM. Between the trimmed V and J ends, which lost 5 bases and 7 bases, there was a span of 18 bases. The CDR3 consists of 14 residues. The CDR3, as DNA: TGTGCCAGCAGTCCCGTCCCTAGGGGTCGGGAGCAGTACTTC. Amino acids: CASSPVPRGREQYF.

The chain links TRBV7-3 to TRBJ2-7, with TRBD1 identical over 8 bases. Germline assignment: CDR1 SGHTA and CDR2 FQGTGA. Losses at the gene ends were 9 bases for V and 0 bases for J; bases not matched to a gene: 19. The CDR3 loop spans 18 amino acids. The CDR3 reads CARVRPTRQGKNSYEQYF. CDR3 sequence (DNA): TGTGCCAGAGTGAGACCCACCCGACAGGGGAAGAACTCCTACGAGCAGTACTTC.

The CDR3 bases are TGTGCCCGGGGACTAGCGGGGTTCCGAAACAATGAGCAGTTCTTC. Its translation: CARGLAGFRNNEQFF. The V call is TRBV30, the J call TRBJ2-1, with 13 bases matching TRBD2. V was clipped by 8 bases and J by 5 bases; unmatched bases: 9. From germline, CDR1 is GTSNPN and CDR2 SVGIG (reference sequence). The CDR3 runs 15 residues.

This clone was detected only a few times. The chain employs TRBV7-9 and TRBJ1-1; no clear D gene. The CDR3 contains 13 residues. Germline V lookup: CDR1 SEHNR, CDR2 FQNEAQ (reference sequence). V lost 5 bases and J lost 1, with 8 bases in between. CDR3 loop: CASSVTSNTEAFF. The CDR3 nucleotides are TGTGCCAGCAGCGTAACCTCGAACACTGAAGCTTTCTTT.